The rows below give T cell receptor beta chains drawn from one sample of a study of T-cell memory formation after mild COVID-19. A single record per CDR3 protein comes from TCRdb applying MiXCR to the 5' RACE reads. The sample holds approximately 350,000 distinct CDR3 sequences, roughly 13% seen once. Sequenced material: PBMCs or a T cell subset sorted from them (not recorded which). These receptors were obtained from a man between 18 and 29 years old who had mild COVID-19 (a few samples of this study predate the infection). Cell type and time point are not known. Each CDR3 is given with its conserved first and last residue. The order of the fields is J gene, clone size, D gene, V gene, CDR3 DNA, CDR3 protein. A D gene is named only where the DNA matches it firmly. Clone size appears in some rows only: once, few, many, or a class for an expanded clone.

J: TRBJ2-2; size: .; D: TRBD1; V: TRBV7-8; DNA: TGTGCCAGCAGCTTCAAGGCACTCGGACAGGGTAACACCGGGGAGCTGTTTTTT; CDR3: CASSFKALGQGNTGELFF
J: TRBJ2-7; size: .; D: .; V: TRBV10-3; DNA: TGTGCCATCAGTGAGTTAAATTTTGAGTGGGGAACCTACGAGCAGTACTTC; CDR3: CAISELNFEWGTYEQYF
J: TRBJ2-3; size: many; D: .; V: TRBV7-2; DNA: TGTGCCAGCAGCTTCAGTCGGGGCCTCACAGATACGCAGTATTTT; CDR3: CASSFSRGLTDTQYF
J: TRBJ2-7; size: .; D: .; V: TRBV7-6; DNA: TGTGCCAGCAGCCCGGGACCTGGATACGAGCAGTACTTC; CDR3: CASSPGPGYEQYF
J: TRBJ1-1; size: .; D: .; V: TRBV20-1; DNA: TGCAGTGTAGGGTCAGCCGTTCGGTTTGACACTGAAGCTTTCTTT; CDR3: CSVGSAVRFDTEAFF
J: TRBJ2-1; size: .; D: .; V: TRBV7-2; DNA: TGTGCCAGCAGCCGAACAATGTTAGAGGATGAGCAGTTCTTC; CDR3: CASSRTMLEDEQFF
J: TRBJ2-5; size: .; D: .; V: TRBV11-1; DNA: TGTGCCAGCAGCTTAGCTAGTTTCGAGACCCAGTACTTC; CDR3: CASSLASFETQYF
J: TRBJ2-3; size: once; D: TRBD2; V: TRBV20-1; DNA: TGCAGTGCTAGTCTTCGTGCGGGGGGGAGCACAGATACGCAGTATTTT; CDR3: CSASLRAGGSTDTQYF
J: TRBJ2-4; size: few; D: TRBD2; V: TRBV7-2; DNA: TGTGCCAGCAGCTTAGCGGGCAGCGGGGGGGCGACCATTCAGTACTTC; CDR3: CASSLAGSGGATIQYF
J: TRBJ1-1; size: .; D: .; V: TRBV7-9; DNA: TGTGCCAGCAGCTTAGGTGGCGTAGAAGCTTTCTTT; CDR3: CASSLGGVEAFF
J: TRBJ1-4; size: few; D: .; V: TRBV29-1; DNA: TGCAGCGGGCTCGTGGGGGCGGATGAAAAACTGTTTTTT; CDR3: CSGLVGADEKLFF
J: TRBJ1-2; size: many; D: TRBD1; V: TRBV20-1; DNA: TGCAGTGCTAGCTTGGACAGGGTCCCGGATGGCTACACCTTC; CDR3: CSASLDRVPDGYTF
J: TRBJ1-2; size: .; D: .; V: TRBV4-3; DNA: TGCGCCAGCAGCCCACAGAATGGTCCCAACTATGGCTACACCTTC; CDR3: CASSPQNGPNYGYTF
J: TRBJ2-5; size: .; D: .; V: TRBV12-3/TRBV12-4; DNA: TGTGCCAGCAGCCCAGGGGACACCGAAGAGACCCAGTACTTC; CDR3: CASSPGDTEETQYF
J: TRBJ2-1; size: many; D: TRBD2; V: TRBV3-1; DNA: TGTGCCAGCAGCCACGGACTAGCGGGGAGCGCGGACAATGAGCAGTTCTTC; CDR3: CASSHGLAGSADNEQFF
J: TRBJ2-7; size: many; D: .; V: TRBV12-3/TRBV12-4; DNA: TGTGCCAGCAGTTTACTCATAACGGGGGGCAACTACGAGCAGTACTTC; CDR3: CASSLLITGGNYEQYF
J: TRBJ1-2; size: .; D: TRBD1; V: TRBV5-5; DNA: TGTGCCAGCAGCGGGACAGGGGTACATGGCTACACCTTC; CDR3: CASSGTGVHGYTF
J: TRBJ2-5; size: many; D: .; V: TRBV4-1; DNA: TGCGCCAGCAGCCATGGGGAGAACCAAGAGACCCAGTACTTC; CDR3: CASSHGENQETQYF
J: TRBJ2-1; size: .; D: TRBD2; V: TRBV10-1; DNA: TGCGCCAGCAGTGAAGGTAGCGGGAGCTCCTACAATGAGCAGTTCTTC; CDR3: CASSEGSGSSYNEQFF
J: TRBJ1-1; size: few; D: TRBD1; V: TRBV7-9; DNA: TGTGCCAGCAGCACTTCGACAGGGGCGCACGCTGAAGCTTTCTTT; CDR3: CASSTSTGAHAEAFF
J: TRBJ1-5; size: .; D: .; V: TRBV12-3/TRBV12-4; DNA: TGTGCCAGCAGTTTAAGCTTCCCACAGCCCCAGCATTTT; CDR3: CASSLSFPQPQHF
J: TRBJ1-1; size: few; D: .; V: TRBV30; DNA: TGTGCCTGGAGCCCAATGGGGGATCTAAGGCCCTCCGCTTTCTTT; CDR3: CAWSPMGDLRPSAFF
J: TRBJ2-1; size: .; D: .; V: TRBV15; DNA: TGTGCCACCAGCAGAGATCTTTCCGGGGGGCTCAATGAGCAGTTCTTC; CDR3: CATSRDLSGGLNEQFF
J: TRBJ2-3; size: .; D: .; V: TRBV7-2; DNA: TGTGCCAGCAGCTACATGTCGAGGGCTGACACAGATACGCAGTATTTT; CDR3: CASSYMSRADTDTQYF
J: TRBJ2-5; size: .; D: .; V: TRBV30; DNA: TGTGCCTGGAGTGTACTAGCTAGGACCCAGTACTTC; CDR3: CAWSVLARTQYF
J: TRBJ1-4; size: few; D: .; V: TRBV6-5; DNA: TGTGCCAGCAGTTCCGGGACATCTTGGGGCAAACTGTTTTTT; CDR3: CASSSGTSWGKLFF
J: TRBJ2-1; size: many; D: .; V: TRBV6-2/TRBV6-3; DNA: TGTGCCAGCAGTAAACCGGGACTCACCTACAATGAGCAGTTCTTC; CDR3: CASSKPGLTYNEQFF
J: TRBJ1-1; size: few; D: TRBD1; V: TRBV5-6; DNA: TGTGCCAGCAGCTTGAAACGGGACAGCCTCATGAACACTGAAGCTTTCTTT; CDR3: CASSLKRDSLMNTEAFF
J: TRBJ2-3; size: many; D: .; V: TRBV4-3; DNA: TGCGCCAGCAGCCAGAGGGAAGCGGCAGATACGCAGTATTTT; CDR3: CASSQREAADTQYF
J: TRBJ1-5; size: few; D: .; V: TRBV7-2; DNA: TGTGCCAGCAGCCCCCAGGGTCCCAGAGTCAATCAGCCCCAGCATTTT; CDR3: CASSPQGPRVNQPQHF
J: TRBJ1-2; size: .; D: .; V: TRBV7-2; DNA: TGTGCCAGCAGCTTGTCCCCCAGGGAAGGAGGCTACACCTTC; CDR3: CASSLSPREGGYTF
J: TRBJ1-1; size: .; D: .; V: TRBV4-1; DNA: TGCGCCAGCACCCAAGACAGATACACGGCCCGTGAAGCTTTCTTT; CDR3: CASTQDRYTAREAFF
J: TRBJ1-4; size: .; D: .; V: TRBV7-6; DNA: TGTGCCAGCAGCTCAGAGGACAGACTAAATGAAAAACTGTTTTTT; CDR3: CASSSEDRLNEKLFF
J: TRBJ1-6; size: .; D: .; V: TRBV5-6; DNA: TGTGCCAGCAGCTCCCGTCGGGGAGGTAGGCATTCACCCCTCCACTTT; CDR3: CASSSRRGGRHSPLHF
J: TRBJ2-5; size: many; D: TRBD1; V: TRBV5-6; DNA: TGTGCCAGCAGCTTGGGCGACAGGGTTGAGGAGACCCAGTACTTC; CDR3: CASSLGDRVEETQYF
J: TRBJ2-1; size: .; D: .; V: TRBV20-1; DNA: TGCAGTGCTGCACCGGACTCCTACAATGAGCAGTTCTTC; CDR3: CSAAPDSYNEQFF
J: TRBJ1-1; size: .; D: .; V: TRBV21-1; DNA: TGTGCCAGCAGCAAAGGGCAGGGGGTCACTGAAGCTTTCTTT; CDR3: CASSKGQGVTEAFF
J: TRBJ2-3; size: .; D: TRBD1; V: TRBV7-3; DNA: TGTGCCACGGCGGGACAGGGGAATCTGGATACGCAGTATTTT; CDR3: CATAGQGNLDTQYF
J: TRBJ2-2; size: few; D: TRBD2; V: TRBV7-3; DNA: TGTGCCAGCAGCCCATCTAGCGGGGGGGCGACCGGGGAGCTGTTTTTT; CDR3: CASSPSSGGATGELFF
J: TRBJ2-7; size: .; D: .; V: TRBV30; DNA: TGTGCCGGCGGAGGGGAAGGCTCCCACGAGCAGTACTTC; CDR3: CAGGGEGSHEQYF
J: TRBJ1-1; size: few; D: .; V: TRBV20-1; DNA: TGCAGTGCTTCCCAGAGGGGACGTTTGAACACTGAAGCTTTCTTT; CDR3: CSASQRGRLNTEAFF
J: TRBJ1-2; size: .; D: TRBD1; V: TRBV4-1; DNA: TGCGCCAGCAGCCAGACCGGAGGGGGCTTCGCCTATGGCTACACCTTC; CDR3: CASSQTGGGFAYGYTF
J: TRBJ1-1; size: few; D: TRBD1; V: TRBV10-3; DNA: TGTGCCATCAGGAGACAGGGAAACACTGAAGCTTTCTTT; CDR3: CAIRRQGNTEAFF
J: TRBJ2-3; size: few; D: TRBD2; V: TRBV29-1; DNA: TGCAGCGTTGACCGGACTAGCTCCACAGATACGCAGTATTTT; CDR3: CSVDRTSSTDTQYF